This T cell receptor (beta chain) was obtained from a study of regulatory T cells in long-lasting Graves disease. General study results and limits: Examination was confined to peripheral blood, excluding thyroid tissue.

Relying on iRepertoire HTBI primers and Arm-PCR of CDR3 regions, the team built TCR beta libraries. A single record per CDR3 protein comes from TCRdb applying MiXCR to the multiplex PCR reads. Of some 220,000 distinct CDR3 sequences listed, roughly a fifth were seen once; the top ten hold about 12%. Time point noted: newly diagnosed GD, antithyroid drugs for less than 3 months. PBMC-derived RNA was used for the TCR library. Many counts were recorded for this clonotype. The antigen is undetermined. This sample was shared with a second study, whose subject was T cells in Graves' hyperthyroidism and ophthalmopathy.

The specimen was peripheral blood mononuclear cells (PBMCs), collected at new diagnosis, from a patient treated with antithyroid drugs. The clonotype comes from a woman aged 25-40 years with Graves disease.

DNA for the CDR3: TGTGCCAGCAGTTTACGTGGGACAGGGAGGAACACTGAAGCTTTCTTT. Translated, it gives CASSLRGTGRNTEAFF. The J gene is TRBJ1-1, the V gene TRBV12-3 or TRBV12-4, with TRBD1 matching 9 bases. The CDR3 extends over 16 amino acids. The junction had 5 bases not matched to a gene; V was cut back by 2 bases and J by 1 base.